This T cell receptor (beta chain) was captured in a study of blood T cell repertoires in COVID-19. V was pared by 4 bases and J by 5 bases, with 7 bases of the junction left unmatched. The CDR3 consists of 14 residues. CDR1 and CDR2 from the germline V gene are SGHRS and YFSETQ. Here immunoSEQ multiplex PCR was the method, and the copy in TCRdb shows in-frame clones only, minus some. The data show approximately 160,000 clones, with approximately 80% seen just once and about 10% held by the top ten. Sequencing used peripheral blood. The TCR sequence derives from a woman aged 80 or over with active or convalescent COVID-19. The chain links TRBV5-1 to TRBJ2-5; 8 bases map to TRBD2. CDR3 nucleotides: TGCGCCAGCAGCCAAGGACTAGCCGTCGAGACCCAGTACTTC. Translating gives CASSQGLAVETQYF.